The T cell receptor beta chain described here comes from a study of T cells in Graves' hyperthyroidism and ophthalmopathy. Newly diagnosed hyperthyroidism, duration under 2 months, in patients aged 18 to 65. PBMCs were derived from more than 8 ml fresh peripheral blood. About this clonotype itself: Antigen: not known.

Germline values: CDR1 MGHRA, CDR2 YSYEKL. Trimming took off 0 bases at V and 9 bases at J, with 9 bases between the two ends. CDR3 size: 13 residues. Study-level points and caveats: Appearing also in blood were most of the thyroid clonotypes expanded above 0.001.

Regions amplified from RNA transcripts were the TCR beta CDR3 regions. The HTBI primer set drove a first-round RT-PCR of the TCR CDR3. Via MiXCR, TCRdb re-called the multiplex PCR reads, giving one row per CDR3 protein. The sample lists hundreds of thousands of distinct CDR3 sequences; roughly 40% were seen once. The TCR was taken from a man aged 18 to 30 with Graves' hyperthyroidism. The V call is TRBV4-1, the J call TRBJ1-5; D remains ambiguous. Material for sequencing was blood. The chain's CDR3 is CASSQDSAWPQHF. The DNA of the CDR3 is TGCGCCAGCAGCCAAGACTCGGCTTGGCCCCAGCATTTT.